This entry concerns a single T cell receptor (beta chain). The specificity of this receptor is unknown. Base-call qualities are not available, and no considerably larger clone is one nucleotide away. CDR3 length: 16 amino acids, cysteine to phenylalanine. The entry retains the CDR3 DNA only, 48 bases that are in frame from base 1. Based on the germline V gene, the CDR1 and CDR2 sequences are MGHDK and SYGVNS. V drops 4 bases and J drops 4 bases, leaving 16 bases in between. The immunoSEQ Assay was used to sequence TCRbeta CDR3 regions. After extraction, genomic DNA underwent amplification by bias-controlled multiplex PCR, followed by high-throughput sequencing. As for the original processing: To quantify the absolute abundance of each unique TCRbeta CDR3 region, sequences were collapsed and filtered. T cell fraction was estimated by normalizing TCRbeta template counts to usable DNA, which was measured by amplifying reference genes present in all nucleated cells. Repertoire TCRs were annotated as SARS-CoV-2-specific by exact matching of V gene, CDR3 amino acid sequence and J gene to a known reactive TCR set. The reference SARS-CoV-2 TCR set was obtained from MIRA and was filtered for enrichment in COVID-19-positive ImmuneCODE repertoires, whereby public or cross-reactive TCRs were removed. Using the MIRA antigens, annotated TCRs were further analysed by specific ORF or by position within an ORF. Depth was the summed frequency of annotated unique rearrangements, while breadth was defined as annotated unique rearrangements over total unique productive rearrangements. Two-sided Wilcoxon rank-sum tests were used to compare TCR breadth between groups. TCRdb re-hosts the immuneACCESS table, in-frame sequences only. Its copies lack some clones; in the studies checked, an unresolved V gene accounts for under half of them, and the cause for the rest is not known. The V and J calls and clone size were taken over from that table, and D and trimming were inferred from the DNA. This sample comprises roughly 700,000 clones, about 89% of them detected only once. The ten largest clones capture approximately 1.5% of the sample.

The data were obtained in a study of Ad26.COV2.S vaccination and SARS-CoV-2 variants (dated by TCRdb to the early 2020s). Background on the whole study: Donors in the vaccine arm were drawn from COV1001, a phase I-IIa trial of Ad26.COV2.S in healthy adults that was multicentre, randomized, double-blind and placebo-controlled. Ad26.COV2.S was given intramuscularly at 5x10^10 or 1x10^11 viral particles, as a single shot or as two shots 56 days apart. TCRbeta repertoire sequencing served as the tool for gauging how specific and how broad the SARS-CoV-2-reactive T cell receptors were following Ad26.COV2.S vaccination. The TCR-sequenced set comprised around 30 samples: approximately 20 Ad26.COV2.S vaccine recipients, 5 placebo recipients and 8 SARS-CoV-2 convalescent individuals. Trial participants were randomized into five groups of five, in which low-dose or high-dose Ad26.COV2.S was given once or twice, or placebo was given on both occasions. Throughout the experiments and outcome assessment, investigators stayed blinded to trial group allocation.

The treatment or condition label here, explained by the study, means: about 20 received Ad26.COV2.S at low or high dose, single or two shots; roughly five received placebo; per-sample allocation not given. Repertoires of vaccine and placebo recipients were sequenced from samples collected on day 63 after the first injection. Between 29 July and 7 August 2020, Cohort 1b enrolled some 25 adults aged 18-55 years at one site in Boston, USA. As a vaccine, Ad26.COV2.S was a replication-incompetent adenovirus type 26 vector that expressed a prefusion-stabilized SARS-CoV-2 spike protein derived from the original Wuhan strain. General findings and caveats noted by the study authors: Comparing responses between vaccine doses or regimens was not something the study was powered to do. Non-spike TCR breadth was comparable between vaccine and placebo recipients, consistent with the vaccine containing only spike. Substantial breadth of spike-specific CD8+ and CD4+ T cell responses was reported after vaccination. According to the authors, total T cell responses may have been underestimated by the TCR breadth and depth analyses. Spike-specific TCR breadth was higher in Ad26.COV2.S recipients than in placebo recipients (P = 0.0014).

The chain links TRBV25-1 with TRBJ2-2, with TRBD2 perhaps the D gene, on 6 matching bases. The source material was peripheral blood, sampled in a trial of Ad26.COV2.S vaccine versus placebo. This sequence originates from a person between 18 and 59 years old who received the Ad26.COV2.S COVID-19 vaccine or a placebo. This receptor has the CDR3 CASSGAGPSITGELFF. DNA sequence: TGTGCCAGCAGTGGCGCGGGACCCTCGATCACCGGGGAGCTGTTTTTT.